Each of the 24 T cell receptor beta chains below was sequenced from the same sample in a study of cytomegalovirus exposure and HLA in healthy donors (dated by TCRdb to the late 2010s). Library construction relied on the immunoSEQ multiplex PCR assay. A mixture of 60 forward primers for TCR Vbeta segments and 13 reverse primers for TCR Jbeta segments was used in the multiplex PCR. Held by TCRdb, this immuneACCESS table contains in-frame sequences only and omits some clones. Under half of the omission traces to an unresolved V gene where checked; the cause of the rest is unknown. This sample comprises about 140,000 clones, roughly 77% of them detected only once. About 2.2% of the sample belongs to the ten largest clones. The sequencing input was PBMCs. These receptors all stem from a man aged 25 to 45 in good health and CMV-seronegative.

The chain employs TRBV19 and TRBJ2-2; maybe TRBD1 (6 bases). Germline V gives CDR1 LNHDA, CDR2 SQIVND (reference sequence). The V and J ends lost 8 bases and 3 bases respectively, with 10 bases between them. The CDR3 totals 13 residues. The CDR3 region is CASGTGYTGELFF. The CDR3 bases are TGTGCCAGTGGCACAGGGTACACCGGGGAGCTGTTTTTT.

CDR3 in amino acids: CASSYPTRAGRGTDTQYF. CDR3 coding DNA: TGCGCCAGCAGCTATCCTACGCGGGCCGGGAGGGGGACAGATACGCAGTATTTT. J is TRBJ2-3 and V is TRBV4-1; TRBD2 matches at 8 bases. This CDR3 spans 18 amino acids. V gave up 5 bases and J gave up 3 bases; unmatched junction bases: 16. Germline-derived CDR1 and CDR2 are MGHRA and YSYEKL.

Concerning this clone itself: At one end, the junction sequence differs from germline, possibly due to a read error. This same CDR3 is encoded by further DNA sequences in the sample. The rearrangement uses TRBV6-6 and TRBJ1-5, with 9 bases aligning to TRBD1. Germline CDR1 and CDR2: MNHNY and SVGAGI (reference sequence). The CDR3 runs to 14 residues. The CDR3, as DNA: TGCGCCACCATGGGACAGGGAGAGTTACAGCCCCAGCATTTT. This translates into CATMGQGELQPQHF.

The genes are TRBV6-6 and TRBJ2-1, with D tentatively TRBD2 (6 bases). Germline V gene sequence: CDR1 MNHNY, CDR2 SVGAGI (reference sequence). The CDR3 has 16 residues. Trimming shortened V by 0 bases and J by 4 bases, and 13 bases separated the two germline ends. The DNA of the CDR3 is TGTGCCAGCAGTTACTCGGGTAGCGGAGGGTACAATGAGCAGTTCTTC. This encodes CASSYSGSGGYNEQFF.

The rearrangement uses TRBV2 and TRBJ2-3; the D is unclear. The CDR3 consists of 13 residues. Germline CDR1 is SNHLY and CDR2 is FYNNEI. The V and J ends lost 3 bases and 9 bases respectively, with 13 bases between them. The DNA for the CDR3 is TGTGCCAGCAGTGAGTTTCTCGGGTTGACGCAGTATTTT. Protein: CASSEFLGLTQYF.

Written as DNA, the CDR3 is TGTGCCAGCAGCCGGCCTCTTAGGGGGAACACTGAAGCTTTCTTT. It codes for CASSRPLRGNTEAFF. The chain combines TRBV7-9 with TRBJ1-1; a possible D gene is TRBD1 (5 bases). The germline CDR1 and CDR2 sequences are SEHNR and FQNEAQ (reference sequence). Trimming took 5 bases from V and 1 from J, leaving 14 bases between them. This CDR3 has 15 amino acids.

The chain joins TRBV5-1 to TRBJ2-3, with TRBD1 identical over 8 bases. The germline gives CDR1 SGHRS, CDR2 YFSETQ. V lost 6 bases and J lost 4; bases outside the gene matches: 4. This CDR3 region has 13 residues. The CDR3 is CASTWTGSDTQYF. In DNA form, the CDR3 reads TGCGCCAGCACGTGGACAGGGTCAGATACGCAGTATTTT.

This clone was observed a handful of times. The CDR3 sequence is CASSPLGRRAGAVYEQYF. As DNA, the CDR3 is TGCGCCAGCAGCCCACTCGGGAGGCGCGCGGGGGCCGTCTACGAGCAGTACTTC. The chain couples TRBV5-1 to TRBJ2-7, with D possibly TRBD2 on 7 matching bases. This CDR3 contains 18 residues. V lost 4 bases to trimming and J lost 3 bases, with 26 bases between them. In germline, CDR1 is SGHRS, CDR2 YFSETQ.

This sequence joins TRBV4-2 and TRBJ2-1; tentative D call: TRBD1 (6 bases). The germline gives CDR1 LGHNA, CDR2 YNFKEQ. This CDR3 has 13 residues. The germline V and J ends were trimmed by 8 bases and 7 bases, with 15 bases remaining between them. CDR3 in amino acids: CASDRGQGNEQFF. The CDR3 coding sequence is TGTGCCAGCGACCGGGGTCAGGGGAATGAGCAGTTCTTC.

The chain joins TRBV28 to TRBJ2-7; D is ambiguous. Germline CDR1 is MDHEN and CDR2 is SYDVKM. The CDR3 has 17 amino acids. Trimming took 3 bases from V and 2 from J, leaving 20 bases between them. CDR3 amino acids: CASSFRIGARLTYEQYF. CDR3 in DNA: TGTGCCAGCAGTTTTCGGATAGGTGCCAGACTTACCTACGAGCAGTACTTC.

V and J are TRBV19 and TRBJ2-3; D might be TRBD2 (5 bases). The CDR3 sequence is 15 residues long. Germline V lookup: CDR1 LNHDA, CDR2 SQIVND (reference sequence). The ends were cut back, 7 bases at V and 1 base at J, with 15 bases in the middle. The CDR3: CASIGREWGTDTQYF. In DNA, the CDR3 is TGTGCCAGTATTGGTCGGGAATGGGGCACAGATACGCAGTATTTT. The full variable domain, with the rest looked up from reference TRBV19 and TRBJ2-3, is DGGITQSPKYLFRKEGQNVTLSCEQNLNHDAMYWYRQDPGQGLRLIYYSQIVNDFQKGDIAEGYSVSREKKESFPLTVTSAQKNPTAFYLCASIGREWGTDTQYFGPGTRLTVL.

The chain uses TRBV10-3 and TRBJ2-5; maybe TRBD2 (5 bases). Germline values: CDR1 ENHRY, CDR2 SYGVKD. The V and J ends lost 6 bases and 4 bases respectively, with 15 bases between them. The CDR3 extends over 14 amino acids. The CDR3 region is CAIRPLGGSETQYF. The CDR3 nucleotides read TGTGCCATCAGACCACTGGGCGGGTCAGAGACCCAGTACTTC.

As regards this clone: At one end the junction does not follow the germline gene, possibly because of a read error. The chain links TRBV29-1 to TRBJ1-2; weak D call: TRBD1 (6 bases). The CDR3 extends over 13 amino acids. CDR1 and CDR2 from the germline V gene are SQVTM and ANQGSEA. This CDR3 reads CSVDGQGRYGYPF. The CDR3 DNA reads TGCAGCGTTGATGGCCAGGGGCGATATGGCTACCCCTTC.

V usage is TRBV7-9 and J usage is TRBJ1-4; 10 nucleotides match TRBD1. The germline CDR1 and CDR2 sequences are SEHNR and FQNEAQ (reference sequence). Losses at the gene ends were 5 bases for V and 8 bases for J; bases not matched to a gene: 8. The CDR3 extends over 15 amino acids. CDR3 DNA sequence: TGTGCCAGCAGCAGGGACAGGGGATTGGGAGAAAAACTGTTTTTT. Its translation: CASSRDRGLGEKLFF. Filled out from reference TRBV7-9 and TRBJ1-4, the complete variable domain reads DTGVSQNPRHKITKRGQNVTFRCDPISEHNRLYWYRQTLGQGPEFLTYFQNEAQLEKSRLLSDRFSAERPKGSFSTLEIQRTEQGDSAMYLCASSRDRGLGEKLFFGSGTQLSVL.

The CDR3 DNA reads TGTGCCAGCAGATGGAGTCTGGGAGGGAACACTGAAGCTTTCTTT. Encoded protein: CASRWSLGGNTEAFF. The chain is built from TRBV28 and TRBJ1-1; D remains ambiguous. The germline V and J ends were trimmed by 6 bases and 1 base, with 15 bases remaining between them. CDR1 and CDR2 (germline): MDHEN, SYDVKM. CDR3 length: 15 amino acids.

The chain recombines TRBV27 with TRBJ2-6; TRBD1 agrees at 9 bases. J gave up 16 bases and V 5 bases, and 12 bases lay outside the gene matches. This CDR3 is 14 amino acids long. Germline loops: CDR1 MNHEY, CDR2 SMNVEV (reference sequence). CDR3 amino acids: CASSGTGTGCVLTF. The CDR3 nucleotides read TGTGCCAGCAGTGGAACCGGGACAGGGTGTGTGCTGACTTTC.

The chain recombines TRBV5-1 with TRBJ1-4, with 7 bases fitting TRBD1. Germline V gene data show CDR1 as SGHRS and CDR2 as YFSETQ. The CDR3 runs to 15 residues. J lost 0 bases, V lost 4 bases, and 3 bases had no gene match. CDR3 in amino acids: CASSGTGATNEKLFF. The CDR3 DNA is TGCGCCAGCAGCGGAACAGGGGCAACTAATGAAAAACTGTTTTTT.

V is TRBV6-4 and J is TRBJ2-2; D is possibly TRBD2 (6 bases). Trimming removed 2 bases at V and 7 bases at J, with 14 bases between. Per germline, CDR1 MRHNA and CDR2 SNTAGT. This CDR3 is built from 15 residues. Here the CDR3 reads CASSDIAARGGELFF. The CDR3 nucleotides are TGTGCCAGCAGTGACATAGCGGCGCGGGGCGGGGAGCTGTTTTTT.

The V call is TRBV6-5, the J call TRBJ1-1; weak D call: TRBD1 (6 bases). Trimming removed 6 bases at V and 1 base at J, with 9 bases between. Germline CDR1 and CDR2: MNHEY and SVGAGI. The CDR3 totals 13 residues. In nucleotides, the CDR3 is TGTGCCAGCAGCCAGACAGGGAACACTGAAGCTTTCTTT. Translating gives CASSQTGNTEAFF.

The V and J genes are TRBV5-1 and TRBJ2-1; 8 nucleotides agree with TRBD2. The V gene's germline CDR1 is SGHRS and CDR2 YFSETQ. The CDR3 covers 15 residues. The junction had 4 bases not matched to a gene; V was cut back by 3 bases and J by 2 bases. DNA of the CDR3: TGCGCCAGCAGCTCGGTAGCGGGAACCTACAATGAGCAGTTCTTC. Amino acid sequence: CASSSVAGTYNEQFF.

The V call is TRBV29-1, the J call TRBJ1-2, with a tentative D call TRBD1 (6 bases). This CDR3 comprises 13 residues. The ends were cut back, 4 bases at V and 4 bases at J, with 13 bases in the middle. Germline V gives CDR1 SQVTM, CDR2 ANQGSEA. CDR3 in DNA: TGCAGCGTTGGTACCCTCAGGGGCTATGGCTACACCTTC. Amino acids: CSVGTLRGYGYTF.

The V and J genes are TRBV5-6 and TRBJ2-7; TRBD1 matches at 11 bases. V shed 4 bases, J shed 4 bases, and the junction held 1 base outside the gene matches. The length of the CDR3 is 13 residues. Germline V CDR1 and CDR2: SGHDT, YYEEEE. CDR3 loop: CASSRDRGYEQYF. In DNA, the CDR3 is TGTGCCAGCAGCCGGGACAGGGGGTACGAGCAGTACTTC.

The V gene is TRBV5-1, the J gene TRBJ1-2; possibly TRBD1 for D (6 bases). V was shortened by 3 bases and J by 10 bases, with 16 bases between the two germline ends. The germline gives CDR1 SGHRS, CDR2 YFSETQ. The CDR3 totals 13 residues. The CDR3 nucleotides read TGCGCCAGCAGCTCTGGGACAACGACCACCTACACCTTC. It codes for CASSSGTTTTYTF.

The chain joins TRBV4-1 to TRBJ1-5; D is ambiguous. CDR3 size: 19 residues. The germline V gene encodes CDR1 MGHRA and CDR2 YSYEKL. The V end lost 1 base, the J end lost 0 bases, and 19 bases lay between the germline ends. The DNA for the CDR3 is TGCGCCAGCAGCCAAGCGCCCTGGTCCGGGATTTATAGCAATCAGCCCCAGCATTTT. This gives the protein CASSQAPWSGIYSNQPQHF.